This T cell receptor beta chain was sequenced in a study of T cell responses to AZD1222 COVID-19 vaccine. Study-wide points: Repertoires were collected only later (after the peak T cell response had occurred). Clonal diversity was possibly underestimated, and white British individuals and females predominated among donors. Following two doses of AZD1222, Spike-specific TCR breadth and depth rose.

Turning to this clone: Its antigen is unknown.

Germline CDR1 and CDR2: MNHEY and SVGAGI. The CDR3 runs 10 residues. The V gene lost 10 bases and the J gene lost 3 bases, with 7 bases spanning the gap. Method: immunoSEQ multiplex PCR; TCRdb's copy keeps in-frame clones and lacks some. Seen here are over 120,000 clones, around 83% observed once, and the top ten hold approximately 5%. This specimen consisted of peripheral blood, obtained 28 days after the second AZD1222 dose. This TCR was sampled from an adult who received the AZD1222 COVID-19 vaccine. The chain links TRBV6-5 to TRBJ2-7, with no clear D. CDR3 amino acids: CATGSYEQYF. CDR3 DNA: TGTGCCACCGGCAGCTACGAGCAGTACTTC.